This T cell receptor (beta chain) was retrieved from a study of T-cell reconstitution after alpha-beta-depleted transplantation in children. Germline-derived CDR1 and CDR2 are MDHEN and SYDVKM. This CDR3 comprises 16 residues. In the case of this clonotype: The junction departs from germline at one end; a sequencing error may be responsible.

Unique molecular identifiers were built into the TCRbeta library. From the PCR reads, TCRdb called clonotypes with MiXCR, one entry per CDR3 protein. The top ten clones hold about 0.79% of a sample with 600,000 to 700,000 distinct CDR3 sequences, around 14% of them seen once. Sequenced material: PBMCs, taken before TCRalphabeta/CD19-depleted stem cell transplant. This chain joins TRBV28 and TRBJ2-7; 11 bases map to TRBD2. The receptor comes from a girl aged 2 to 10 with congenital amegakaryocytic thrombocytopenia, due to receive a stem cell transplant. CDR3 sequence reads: CPSSSSRSGRVYEQYF. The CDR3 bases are TGTCCCAGCAGTTCCAGCCGTAGCGGGAGGGTTTACGAGCAGTACTTC.